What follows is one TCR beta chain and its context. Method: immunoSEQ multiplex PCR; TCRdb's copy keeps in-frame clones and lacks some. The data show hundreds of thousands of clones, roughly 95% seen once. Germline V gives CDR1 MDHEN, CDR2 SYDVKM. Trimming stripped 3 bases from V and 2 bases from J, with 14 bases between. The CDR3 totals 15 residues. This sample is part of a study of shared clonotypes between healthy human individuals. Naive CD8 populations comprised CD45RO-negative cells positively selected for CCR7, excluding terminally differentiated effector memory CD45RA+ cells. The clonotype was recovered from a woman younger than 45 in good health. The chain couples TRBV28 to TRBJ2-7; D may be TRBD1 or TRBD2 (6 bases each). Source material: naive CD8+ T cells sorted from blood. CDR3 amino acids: CASSLGRGQPYEQYF. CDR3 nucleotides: TGTGCCAGCAGTTTGGGGCGGGGACAACCCTACGAGCAGTACTTC.